One sample yielded the 3 T cell receptor beta chains listed below, sequenced in a study of neurological immune-mediated disorders. Time point given: longitudinal time-point 1 (baseline). TCRdb fed the 5' RACE reads into MiXCR, producing one record per CDR3 protein. The repertoire holds 55,000 to 75,000 distinct CDR3 sequences, with roughly an eighth as singletons. Input material: PBMCs. The receptors here all came from a female donor with HTLV-1-associated myelopathy (HAM/TSP).

The chain combines TRBV12-3 or TRBV12-4 with TRBJ2-3, with D possibly being TRBD1 or TRBD2 (5 bases each). The CDR3 consists of 15 residues. Trimming took 3 bases from V and 3 from J, leaving 13 bases between them. As DNA, the CDR3 is TGTGCCAGCAGTTTTTTTGGGGGAGAGACAGATACGCAGTATTTT. Translated, it gives CASSFFGGETDTQYF.

This clonotype has a count of ten or more. The genes are TRBV5-1 and TRBJ2-7; 11 bases fit TRBD2. This CDR3 region has 14 residues. Germline CDR1 and CDR2: SGHRS and YFSETQ. Germline trimming cut 0 bases from V and 4 bases from J; bases unmatched to any gene: 0. This chain's CDR3 is CASSLASGGYEQYF. The CDR3 DNA reads TGCGCCAGCAGCTTGGCTAGCGGGGGGTACGAGCAGTACTTC.

Concerning this clonotype itself: A single base separates this from a much larger clone, so it may be a read error. The V and J genes are TRBV9 and TRBJ2-3; 7 bases agree with TRBD1. The V gene end was trimmed by 3 bases and the J gene end by 2 bases; junction bases not matched to a gene: 9. Germline CDR1 reads SGDLS; CDR2 reads YYNGEE. This CDR3 has 16 amino acids. CDR3 bases: TGTGCCAGCAGCGATACAGAGGGGGCCTTCACAGATACGCAGTATTTT. This translates into CASSDTEGAFTDTQYF.